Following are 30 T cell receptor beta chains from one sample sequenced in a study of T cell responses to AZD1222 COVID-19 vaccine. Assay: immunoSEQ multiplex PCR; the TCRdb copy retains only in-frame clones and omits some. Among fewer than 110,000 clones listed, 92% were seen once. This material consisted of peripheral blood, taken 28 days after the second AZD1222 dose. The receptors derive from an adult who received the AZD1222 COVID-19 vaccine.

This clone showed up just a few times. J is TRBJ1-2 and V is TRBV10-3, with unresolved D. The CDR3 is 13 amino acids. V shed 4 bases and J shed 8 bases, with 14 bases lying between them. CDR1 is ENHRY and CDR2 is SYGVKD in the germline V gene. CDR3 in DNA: TGTGCCATCAGTGTGTCGGGGTGGGAAGGCTACACCTTC. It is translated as CAISVSGWEGYTF.

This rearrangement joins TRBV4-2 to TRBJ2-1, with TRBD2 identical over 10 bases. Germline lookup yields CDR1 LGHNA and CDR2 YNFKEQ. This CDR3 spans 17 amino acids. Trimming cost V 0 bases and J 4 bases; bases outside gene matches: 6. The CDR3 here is CASSQDHLAGAYNEQFF. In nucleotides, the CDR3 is TGTGCCAGCAGCCAAGATCACCTAGCGGGAGCATACAATGAGCAGTTCTTC.

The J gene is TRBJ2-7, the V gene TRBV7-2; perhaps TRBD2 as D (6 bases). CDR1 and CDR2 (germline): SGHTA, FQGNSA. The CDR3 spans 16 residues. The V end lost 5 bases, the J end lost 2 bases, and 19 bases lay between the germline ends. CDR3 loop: CASSRESGRWTYEQYF. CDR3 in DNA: TGTGCCAGCAGCAGGGAGTCCGGGAGATGGACCTACGAGCAGTACTTC.

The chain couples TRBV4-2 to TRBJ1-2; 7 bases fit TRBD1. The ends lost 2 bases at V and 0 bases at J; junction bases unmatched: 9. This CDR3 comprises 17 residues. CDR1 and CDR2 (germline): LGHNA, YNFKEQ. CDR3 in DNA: TGTGCCAGCAGCCAACCCCCCGCCCAGGGGGCTAACTATGGCTACACCTTC. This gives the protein CASSQPPAQGANYGYTF.

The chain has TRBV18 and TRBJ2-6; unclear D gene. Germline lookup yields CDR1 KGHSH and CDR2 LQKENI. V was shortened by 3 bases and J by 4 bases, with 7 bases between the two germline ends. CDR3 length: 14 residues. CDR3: CASSPAAGANVLTF. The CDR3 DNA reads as TGTGCCAGCTCACCCGCGGCCGGGGCCAACGTCCTGACTTTC.

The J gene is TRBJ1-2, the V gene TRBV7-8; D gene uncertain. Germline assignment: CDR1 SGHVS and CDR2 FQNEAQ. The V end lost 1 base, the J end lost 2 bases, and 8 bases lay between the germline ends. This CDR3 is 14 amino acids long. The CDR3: CASSLGAANYGYTF. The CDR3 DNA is TGTGCCAGCAGCTTAGGAGCTGCAAACTATGGCTACACCTTC.

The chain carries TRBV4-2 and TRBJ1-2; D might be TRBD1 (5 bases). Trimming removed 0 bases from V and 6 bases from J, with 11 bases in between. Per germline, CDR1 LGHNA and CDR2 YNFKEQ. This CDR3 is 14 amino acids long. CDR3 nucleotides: TGTGCCAGCAGCCAAGATCGGGGGGAAGATGGCTACACCTTC. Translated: CASSQDRGEDGYTF.

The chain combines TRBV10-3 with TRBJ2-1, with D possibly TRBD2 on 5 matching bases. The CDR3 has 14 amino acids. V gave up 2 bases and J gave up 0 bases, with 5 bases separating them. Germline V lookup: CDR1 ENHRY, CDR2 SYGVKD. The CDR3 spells CAISETSSYNEQFF. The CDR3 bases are TGTGCCATCAGTGAGACTAGCTCCTACAATGAGCAGTTCTTC.

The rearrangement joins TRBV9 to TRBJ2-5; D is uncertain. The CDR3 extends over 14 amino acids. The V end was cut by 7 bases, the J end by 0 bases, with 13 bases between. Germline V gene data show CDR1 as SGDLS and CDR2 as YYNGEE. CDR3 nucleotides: TGTGCCAGCGCCGAAGACTCATACCAAGAGACCCAGTACTTC. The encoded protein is CASAEDSYQETQYF.

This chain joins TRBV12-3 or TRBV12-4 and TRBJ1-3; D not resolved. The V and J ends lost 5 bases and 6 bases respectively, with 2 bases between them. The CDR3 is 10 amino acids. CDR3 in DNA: TGTGCCAGCAGTCTAAACACCATATATTTT. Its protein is CASSLNTIYF.

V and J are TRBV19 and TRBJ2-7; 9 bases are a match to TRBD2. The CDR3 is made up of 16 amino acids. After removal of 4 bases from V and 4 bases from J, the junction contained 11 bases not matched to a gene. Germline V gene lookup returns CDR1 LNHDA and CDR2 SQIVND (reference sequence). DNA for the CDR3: TGTGCCAGTAGTAAGGGCCCGGCGGGGGGGCTGTACGAGCAGTACTTC. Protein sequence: CASSKGPAGGLYEQYF.

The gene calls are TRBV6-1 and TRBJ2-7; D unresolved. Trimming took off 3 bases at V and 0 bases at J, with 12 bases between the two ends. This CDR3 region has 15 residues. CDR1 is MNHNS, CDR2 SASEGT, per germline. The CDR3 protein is CASSDRARSSYEQYF. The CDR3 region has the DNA TGTGCCAGCAGTGACCGGGCACGGAGCTCCTACGAGCAGTACTTC.

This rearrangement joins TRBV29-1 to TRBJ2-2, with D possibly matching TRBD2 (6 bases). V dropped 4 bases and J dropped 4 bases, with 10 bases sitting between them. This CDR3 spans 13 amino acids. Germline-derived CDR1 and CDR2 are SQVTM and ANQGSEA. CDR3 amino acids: CSVGKGLTGELFF. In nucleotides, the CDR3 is TGCAGCGTTGGAAAGGGACTCACCGGGGAGCTGTTTTTT.

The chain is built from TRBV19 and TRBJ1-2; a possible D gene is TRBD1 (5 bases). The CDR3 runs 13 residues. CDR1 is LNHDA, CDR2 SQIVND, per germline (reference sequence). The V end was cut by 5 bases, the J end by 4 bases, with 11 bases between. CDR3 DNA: TGTGCCAGTAGTCCCGGGACTCTCTATGGCTACACCTTC. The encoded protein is CASSPGTLYGYTF. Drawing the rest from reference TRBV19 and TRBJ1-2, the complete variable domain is DGGITQSPKYLFRKEGQNVTLSCEQNLNHDAMYWYRQDPGQGLRLIYYSQIVNDFQKGDIAEGYSVSREKKESFPLTVTSAQKNPTAFYLCASSPGTLYGYTFGSGTRLTVV.

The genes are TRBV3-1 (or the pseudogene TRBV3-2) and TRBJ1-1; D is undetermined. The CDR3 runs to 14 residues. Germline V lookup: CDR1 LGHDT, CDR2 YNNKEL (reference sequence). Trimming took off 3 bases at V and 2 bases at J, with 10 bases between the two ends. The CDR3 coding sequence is TGTGCCAGCAGCCATTCCGGCCGAAACACTGAAGCTTTCTTT. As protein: CASSHSGRNTEAFF.

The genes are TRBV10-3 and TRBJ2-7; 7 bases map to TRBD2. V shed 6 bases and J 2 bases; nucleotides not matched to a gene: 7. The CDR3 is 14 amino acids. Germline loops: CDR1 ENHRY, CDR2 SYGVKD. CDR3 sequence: CAIRGTSVPYEQYF. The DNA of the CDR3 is TGTGCCATCAGAGGCACTAGCGTGCCCTACGAGCAGTACTTC.

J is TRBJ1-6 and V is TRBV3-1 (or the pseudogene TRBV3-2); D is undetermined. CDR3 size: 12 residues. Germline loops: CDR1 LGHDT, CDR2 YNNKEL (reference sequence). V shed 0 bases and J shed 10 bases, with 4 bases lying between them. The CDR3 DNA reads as TGTGCCAGCAGCCAAGAGTGGTCACCCCTCCACTTT. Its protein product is CASSQEWSPLHF.

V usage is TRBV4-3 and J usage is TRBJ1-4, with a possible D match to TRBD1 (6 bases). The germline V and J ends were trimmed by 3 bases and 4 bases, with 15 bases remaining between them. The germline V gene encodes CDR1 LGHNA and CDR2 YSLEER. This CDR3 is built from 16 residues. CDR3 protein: CASSQGVTQGNEKLFF. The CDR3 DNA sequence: TGCGCCAGCAGCCAGGGGGTTACACAGGGTAATGAAAAACTGTTTTTT.

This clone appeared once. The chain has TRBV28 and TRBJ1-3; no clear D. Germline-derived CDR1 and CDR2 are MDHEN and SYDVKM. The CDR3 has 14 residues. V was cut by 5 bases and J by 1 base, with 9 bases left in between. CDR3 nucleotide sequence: TGTGCCAGCAGTCCGGAACTATCTGGAAACACCATATATTTT. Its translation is CASSPELSGNTIYF.

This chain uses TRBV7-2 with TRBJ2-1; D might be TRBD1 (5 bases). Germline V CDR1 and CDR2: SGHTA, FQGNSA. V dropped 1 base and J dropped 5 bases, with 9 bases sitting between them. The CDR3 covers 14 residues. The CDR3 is CASSLVFRDNEQFF. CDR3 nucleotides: TGTGCCAGCAGCTTAGTTTTCAGGGACAATGAGCAGTTCTTC.

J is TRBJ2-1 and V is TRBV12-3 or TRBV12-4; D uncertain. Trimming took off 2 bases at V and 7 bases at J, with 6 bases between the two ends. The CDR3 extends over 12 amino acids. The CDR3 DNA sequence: TGTGCCAGCAGTTTAATAGGGAATGAGCAGTTCTTC. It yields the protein CASSLIGNEQFF.

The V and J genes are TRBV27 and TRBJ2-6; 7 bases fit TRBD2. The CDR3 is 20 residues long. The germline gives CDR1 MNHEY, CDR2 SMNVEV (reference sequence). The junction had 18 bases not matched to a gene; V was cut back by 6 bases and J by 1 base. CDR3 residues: CASRSLLLGGSNSGANVLTF. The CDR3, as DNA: TGTGCCAGCAGATCACTACTGCTCGGGGGGTCCAATTCTGGGGCCAACGTCCTGACTTTC.

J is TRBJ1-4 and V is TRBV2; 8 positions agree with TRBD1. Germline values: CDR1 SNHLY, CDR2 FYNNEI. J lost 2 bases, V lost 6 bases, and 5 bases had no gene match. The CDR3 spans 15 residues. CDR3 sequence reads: CASRNRDRTNEKLFF. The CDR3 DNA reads TGTGCCAGCAGAAACCGGGACAGGACTAATGAAAAACTGTTTTTT.

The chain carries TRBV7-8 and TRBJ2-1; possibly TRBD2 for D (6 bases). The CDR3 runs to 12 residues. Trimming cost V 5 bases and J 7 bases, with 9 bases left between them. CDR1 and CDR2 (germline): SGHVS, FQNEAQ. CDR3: CASSHSGNEQFF. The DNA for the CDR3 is TGTGCCAGCAGCCACAGCGGGAATGAGCAGTTCTTC.

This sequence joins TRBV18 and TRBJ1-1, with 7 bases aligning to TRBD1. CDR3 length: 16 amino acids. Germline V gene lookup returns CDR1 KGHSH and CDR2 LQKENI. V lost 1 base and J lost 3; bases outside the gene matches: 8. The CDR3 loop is CASSPLQGERDTEAFF. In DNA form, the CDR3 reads TGTGCCAGCTCACCACTCCAGGGGGAAAGGGACACTGAAGCTTTCTTT.

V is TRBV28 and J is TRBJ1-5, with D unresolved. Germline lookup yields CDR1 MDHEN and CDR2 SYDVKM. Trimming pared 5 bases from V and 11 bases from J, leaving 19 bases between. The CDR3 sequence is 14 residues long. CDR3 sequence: CASSPELWAVSQHF. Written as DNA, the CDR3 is TGTGCCAGCAGTCCGGAGTTATGGGCGGTGTCCCAGCATTTT.

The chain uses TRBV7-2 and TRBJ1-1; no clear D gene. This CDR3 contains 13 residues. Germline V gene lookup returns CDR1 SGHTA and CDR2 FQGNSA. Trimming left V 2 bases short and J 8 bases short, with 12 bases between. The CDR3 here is CASSLPSSLEAFF. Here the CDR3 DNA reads TGTGCCAGCAGCTTACCATCCAGCCTAGAAGCTTTCTTT. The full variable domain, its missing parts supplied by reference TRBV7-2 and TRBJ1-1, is GAGVSQSPSNKVTEKGKDVELRCDPISGHTALYWYRQSLGQGLEFLIYFQGNSAPDKSGLPSDRFSAERTGGSVSTLTIQRTQQEDSAVYLCASSLPSSLEAFFGQGTRLTVV.

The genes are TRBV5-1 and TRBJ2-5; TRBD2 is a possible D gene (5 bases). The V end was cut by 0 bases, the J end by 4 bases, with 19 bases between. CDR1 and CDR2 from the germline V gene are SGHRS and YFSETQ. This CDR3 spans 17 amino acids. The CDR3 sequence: CASSLEWAAKGRETQYF. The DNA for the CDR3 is TGCGCCAGCAGCTTGGAATGGGCGGCCAAAGGGAGAGAGACCCAGTACTTC.

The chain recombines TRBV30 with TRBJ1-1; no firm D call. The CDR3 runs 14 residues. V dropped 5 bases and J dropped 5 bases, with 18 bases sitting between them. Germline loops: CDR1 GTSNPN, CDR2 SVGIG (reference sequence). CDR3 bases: TGTGCCTGGGAGTTGGGCCAGTTCACGACTGAAGCTTTCTTT. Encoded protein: CAWELGQFTTEAFF.

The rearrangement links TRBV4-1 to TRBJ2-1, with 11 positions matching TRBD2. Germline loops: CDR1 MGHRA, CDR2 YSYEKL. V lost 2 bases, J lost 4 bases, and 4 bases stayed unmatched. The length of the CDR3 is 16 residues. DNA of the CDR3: TGCGCCAGCAGCCAACGACTAGCGGGGACATACAATGAGCAGTTCTTC. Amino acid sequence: CASSQRLAGTYNEQFF.